This is a list of T cell receptor beta chains from one sample in a study of blood T cell repertoires in COVID-19. Here immunoSEQ multiplex PCR was the method, and the copy in TCRdb shows in-frame clones only, minus some. The data contain 300,000 to 350,000 clones, 83% of them seen just once; the ten biggest clones take up 2.5% to 3%. Sequenced material: peripheral blood. The receptors originated from a man aged 25 to 40 with active or convalescent COVID-19. Both conserved end residues are part of each CDR3. A D gene is named only where the DNA matches it firmly. Clone size is shown for a subset of rows, as once, few, many or a class of expanded clone.

j_call clone_size d_call v_call cdr3_nt cdr3_aa
TRBJ1-5 . TRBD1 TRBV9 TGTGCCAGCAGCTCAGGGACAGGGGTTAACCAGCCCCAGCATTTT CASSSGTGVNQPQHF
TRBJ2-7 . TRBD1 TRBV29-1 TGCAGCGGTGGACAGGATGAGTACGAGCAGTACTTC CSGGQDEYEQYF
TRBJ1-4 . . TRBV28 TGTGCCAGCAGCCGCCCCAGCGGAAAACTGTTTTTT CASSRPSGKLFF
TRBJ2-1 . . TRBV19 TGTGCCAGTAGTATTCCACTAGGATCTGATCCGTTCTTC CASSIPLGSDPFF
TRBJ1-4 . TRBD1 TRBV15 TGTGCCACCAGCAGACCGACAGGGAGGACGGAAAAACTGTTTTTT CATSRPTGRTEKLFF
TRBJ2-3 . . TRBV29-1 TGCAGCCTAGGCGGGTGGGAGGGCACAGATACGCAGTATTTT CSLGGWEGTDTQYF
TRBJ2-7 few . TRBV6-1 TGTGCCAGCAGTGGCCCTGCCGGACAGAGCTTCTACGAGCAGTACTTC CASSGPAGQSFYEQYF
TRBJ1-1 . . TRBV27 TGTGCCAGCAGTTCGCATACTAACACTGAAGCTTTCTTT CASSSHTNTEAFF
TRBJ2-7 . TRBD2 TRBV10-3 TGTGCCATCAGTGCCTTAAGGGAGGGTACGGATGGCGAGCAGTACTTC CAISALREGTDGEQYF
TRBJ1-2 . . TRBV5-6 TGTGCCAGCAGCTTGGCAGGGAATCCAAATGGCTACACCTTC CASSLAGNPNGYTF
TRBJ1-3 . TRBD1 TRBV6-5 TGTGCCAGCAGCCGACAGGGGGCGGCTGGAAACACCATATATTTT CASSRQGAAGNTIYF
TRBJ1-2 few . TRBV12-5 TGTGCTAGTGGTCTCAGCCGGGGAATTTATGGCTACACCTTC CASGLSRGIYGYTF
TRBJ1-3 . . TRBV9 TGTGCCAGCAGCGCATTCTCCCCGGGTTCAGGAAACACCATATATTTT CASSAFSPGSGNTIYF
TRBJ2-1 . . TRBV5-1 TGCGCCAGCAGCTTGGAGGAGACAGAAAATGAGCAGTTCTTC CASSLEETENEQFF
TRBJ1-4 once TRBD1 TRBV4-3 TGCGCCAGCAGCCAGGGACAGGACCGTAATGAAAAACTGTTTTTT CASSQGQDRNEKLFF
TRBJ1-2 . . TRBV30 TGTGCCTGGAGTGTACTTGTTTATGGCTACACCTTC CAWSVLVYGYTF
TRBJ1-1 . TRBD1 TRBV5-1 TGCGCCAGCAGCGTGGCCGGGACAGAGCATTACACTGAAGCTTTCTTT CASSVAGTEHYTEAFF
TRBJ2-3 . TRBD2 TRBV30 TGTGCCTGGAGTGGGGGACTAGCAACAGATACGCAGTATTTT CAWSGGLATDTQYF
TRBJ2-7 . TRBD2 TRBV10-3 TGTGCCATTACTAGCGGGGTAACCTACGAGCAGTACTTC CAITSGVTYEQYF
TRBJ2-1 . TRBD2 TRBV4-1 TGCGCCAGCAGCCCCTCCCAGCGGGAGCTGGACAATGAGCAGTTCTTC CASSPSQRELDNEQFF
TRBJ1-2 . TRBD1 TRBV6-5 TGTGCCAGCACCTACGGACAGGGGGCGCGAGGCTACACCTTC CASTYGQGARGYTF
TRBJ2-2 . . TRBV5-5 TGTGCCAGCAGCTTGAAAGGCGGGACCGGGGAGCTGTTTTTT CASSLKGGTGELFF
TRBJ1-6 . TRBD1 TRBV4-3 TGCGCCAGCAGCGGGCACAGGGGGACTGATTCACCCCTCCACTTT CASSGHRGTDSPLHF
TRBJ2-2 . TRBD2 TRBV6-4 TGTGCCAGCAGCACGCCCCCAGCGGGAGAACCCGGGGAGCTGTTTTTT CASSTPPAGEPGELFF
TRBJ2-3 . . TRBV7-2 TGTGCCAGCAGCTTAGTCAACTCCTTCACAGATACGCAGTATTTT CASSLVNSFTDTQYF
TRBJ2-3 . TRBD1 TRBV28 TGTGCCAGCGGATCCGGACAGGGGGCAGATACGCAGTATTTT CASGSGQGADTQYF